Listed below are T cell receptor beta chains from one sample, sequenced in a study of regulatory T cells in long-lasting Graves disease. One entry per CDR3 protein results from TCRdb running MiXCR on the multiplex PCR reads. The data show approximately 540,000 distinct CDR3 sequences, around 12% seen once. The same sample was also studied in work on T cells in Graves' hyperthyroidism and ophthalmopathy.

The specimen comprised peripheral blood mononuclear cells (PBMCs), sampled at new diagnosis, from a patient treated with antithyroid drugs. The source of these receptors is a woman younger than 45 with Graves disease. The CDR3 runs from the conserved cysteine through the conserved F or W. Fields, in order: J gene, CDR3 length, V gene, CDR3 protein.

TRBJ2-3 16 TRBV7-9 CASRPYERSSTDTQYF
TRBJ2-5 14 TRBV2 CASSPSGQKETQYF
TRBJ2-5 14 TRBV28 CASTPLGGAQTQYF
TRBJ2-5 17 TRBV30 CAWSLSRTSGAIETQYF
TRBJ2-4 14 TRBV20-1 CSAPLGGGGNIQYF
TRBJ1-4 13 TRBV19 CASSGQGVEKLFF
TRBJ2-1 17 TRBV20-1 CSAIGTSELSSYNEQFF
TRBJ1-5 13 TRBV6-2/TRBV6-3 CASSARDNQPQHF
TRBJ2-7 14 TRBV2 CASSEEWTGGEQYF
- 16 TRBV20-1 CSARSLKRGVEYEQYF
TRBJ1-1 13 TRBV29-1 CSAGPRAFQEAFF
TRBJ2-5 13 TRBV30 CAWSKRRGETQYF
TRBJ1-5 16 TRBV19 CASNINKVYGNQPQHF
TRBJ2-2 20 TRBV3-1 CASSQGDPVRGQGRLGELFF
TRBJ1-2 11 TRBV28 CASSLQSGYTF
TRBJ2-3 14 TRBV6-1 CASSTYDFTDTQYF
TRBJ1-5 16 TRBV7-2 CASSLAGAGGHQPQHF
TRBJ1-5 15 TRBV12-3/TRBV12-4 CASRSSVRSNQPQHF
TRBJ2-3 22 TRBV19 CASSVRGLAGGPGSSSTDTQYF
TRBJ2-1 15 TRBV25-1 CASSDLSSGYNEQFF
TRBJ2-7 18 TRBV28 CASSSTKNLAGLAYEQYF
TRBJ2-5 13 TRBV7-9 CASSSAGVETQYF
TRBJ2-7 12 TRBV6-5 CASSYHRGEQYF
TRBJ2-7 14 TRBV7-9 CASSFFGGPYEQYF
TRBJ1-1 13 TRBV6-1 CATNIQGNTEAFF
TRBJ2-1 16 TRBV6-5 CASSYRLAELYNEQFF
TRBJ2-1 13 TRBV5-1 CASGQGPLNEQFF
TRBJ2-2 12 TRBV18 CASSRDCGELFF
TRBJ2-1 17 TRBV11-2 CASSLEIAGEISGEQFF
TRBJ2-2 13 TRBV7-9 CASSSRYTGELFF
TRBJ2-1 12 TRBV5-1 CASSLNPNEQFF
TRBJ1-1 14 TRBV2 CASQVKPLGTEAFF
TRBJ2-1 13 TRBV19 CASSMWSYNEQFF
TRBJ1-1 13 TRBV2 CASTWEMNTEAFF
TRBJ1-2 14 TRBV28 CASSSLHGNYGYTF
TRBJ1-5 14 TRBV9 CASSVGAGNQPQHF
TRBJ1-4 16 TRBV6-2/TRBV6-3 CASSYSKGQTNEELFF
TRBJ1-5 15 TRBV4-1 CASSQAWVFNQPQHF
TRBJ2-2 15 TRBV27 CASSKLDNLDGELFF
TRBJ1-4 9 TRBV20-1 CSAEEKLFF
TRBJ2-3 13 TRBV9 CASTPGFQDTQYF
TRBJ1-5 13 TRBV6-1 CASRNGLNQPQHF
TRBJ1-2 14 TRBV7-2 CASSLGGGGLGYTF
TRBJ1-2 14 TRBV6-1 CASRATVNRHGYTF
TRBJ1-5 12 TRBV2 CASSTGAQPQHF
TRBJ2-3 15 TRBV20-1 CSAGDSAGGGDTQYF
TRBJ1-6 14 TRBV3-1 CASSQAHRESPLHF